Below are 25 T cell receptor beta chains sequenced from a single sample in a study of blood T cell repertoires in COVID-19 (dated by TCRdb to between 2020 and 2021). Library preparation employed the immunoSEQ multiplex PCR assay. Held by TCRdb, this immuneACCESS table contains in-frame sequences only and omits some clones. Under half of the omission traces to an unresolved V gene where checked; the cause of the rest is unknown. This sample gives over 150,000 clones in total; roughly 80% of them show up just once. The ten largest clones add up to around 8% of the sample. The sample was peripheral blood. Every receptor here comes from a woman aged 70-85 years with COVID-19, enrolled during active disease.

This clone was seen more than once but under ten times. The chain recombines TRBV6-2 or TRBV6-3 with TRBJ2-2, with 11 bases identical to TRBD2. This CDR3 has 17 amino acids. V dropped 6 bases and J dropped 7; count of bases not matched to a gene: 13. Germline CDR1 MNHEY, CDR2 SVGEGT. CDR3 protein: CASSPPTSGRGVGELFF. CDR3 DNA sequence: TGTGCCAGCAGCCCCCCAACTAGCGGGAGAGGGGTCGGGGAGCTGTTTTTT.

This chain joins TRBV6-6 and TRBJ2-3; 13 bases line up with TRBD2. Per the germline V gene, CDR1 is MNHNY and CDR2 is SVGAGI (reference sequence). V lost 5 bases and J lost 2; bases outside the gene matches: 7. This CDR3 contains 17 residues. The CDR3 protein is CASSRPGLAGITDTQYF. The CDR3 DNA sequence: TGTGCCAGCAGTCGCCCGGGACTAGCGGGGATCACAGATACGCAGTATTTT.

The V gene is TRBV7-2, the J gene TRBJ1-2; 9 nucleotides align to TRBD1. Germline loops: CDR1 SGHTA, CDR2 FQGNSA. Germline trimming cut 5 bases from V and 6 bases from J; bases unmatched to any gene: 7. This CDR3 has 14 amino acids. CDR3 coding DNA: TGTGCCAGCAGCCCGAGACAGGGGGTGAATGGCTACACCTTC. This translates into CASSPRQGVNGYTF.

This chain links TRBV29-1 with TRBJ2-5; maybe TRBD2 (5 bases). The germline CDR1 and CDR2 sequences are SQVTM and ANQGSEA. The V end was cut by 1 base, the J end by 5 bases, with 17 bases between. The CDR3 has 15 residues. CDR3 in amino acids: CSVEGRTRSMETQYF. CDR3 DNA: TGCAGCGTTGAAGGGAGGACTCGGAGTATGGAGACCCAGTACTTC.

This clone appeared a single time. The chain employs TRBV28 and TRBJ2-1; TRBD1 agrees at 8 bases. The CDR3 is 16 residues long. Trimming removed 6 bases from V and 1 base from J; junction bases left unmatched: 8. Germline lookup yields CDR1 MDHEN and CDR2 SYDVKM. CDR3 sequence (DNA): TGTGCCAGCAGCTCAATTGGGACAGGTTCCTACAATGAGCAGTTCTTC. Its translation: CASSSIGTGSYNEQFF. Supplemented by reference TRBV28 and TRBJ2-1, the full variable domain reads DVKVTQSSRYLVKRTGEKVFLECVQDMDHENMFWYRQDPGLGLRLIYFSYDVKMKEKGDIPEGYSVSREKKERFSLILESASTNQTSMYLCASSSIGTGSYNEQFFGPGTRLTVL.

This sequence joins TRBV28 and TRBJ1-1; D gene uncertain. The germline V and J ends were trimmed by 4 bases and 1 base, with 13 bases remaining between them. The germline V gene has CDR1 MDHEN and CDR2 SYDVKM. The CDR3 consists of 15 residues. The chain's CDR3 is CASSSPAAPNTEAFF. CDR3 DNA: TGTGCCAGCAGTTCCCCCGCGGCTCCGAACACTGAAGCTTTCTTT.

The chain uses TRBV2 and TRBJ2-1; D not certain. Germline V CDR1 and CDR2: SNHLY, FYNNEI. Trimming removed 0 bases from V and 8 bases from J, with 14 bases in between. This CDR3 is 15 amino acids long. CDR3 loop: CASSEAAVSGHEQFF. The CDR3 DNA reads TGTGCCAGCAGTGAAGCGGCGGTTAGTGGTCATGAGCAGTTCTTC.

V usage is TRBV5-1 and J usage is TRBJ2-5, with 7 nucleotides matching TRBD2. The CDR3 has 15 amino acids. V shed 0 bases, J shed 5 bases, and the junction held 7 bases outside the gene matches. The germline V gene encodes CDR1 SGHRS and CDR2 YFSETQ. Here the CDR3 DNA reads TGCGCCAGCAGCTTGGTTGTTGGCGGGAGCGAGACCCAGTACTTC. This encodes CASSLVVGGSETQYF.

The gene calls are TRBV9 and TRBJ2-5, with D unclear. The length of the CDR3 is 13 residues. Germline CDR1 is SGDLS and CDR2 is YYNGEE. V lost 4 bases and J 4 bases, leaving 11 bases between the germline ends. The CDR3 sequence: CASSRWSGETQYF. CDR3 nucleotides: TGTGCCAGCAGCCGATGGTCCGGAGAGACCCAGTACTTC. Complete variable domain (other parts from reference TRBV9 and TRBJ2-5): DSGVTQTPKHLITATGQRVTLRCSPRSGDLSVYWYQQSLDQGLQFLIQYYNGEERAKGNILERFSAQQFPDLHSELNLSSLELGDSALYFCASSRWSGETQYFGPGTRLLVL.

This chain links TRBV28 with TRBJ2-7; 13 nucleotides match TRBD2. The CDR3 contains 16 residues. Trimming cost V 6 bases and J 3 bases; bases outside gene matches: 8. Germline CDR1 reads MDHEN; CDR2 reads SYDVKM. The CDR3 region is CASSPFGLAGDYEQYF. The CDR3, as DNA: TGTGCCAGCAGCCCATTCGGACTAGCGGGAGACTACGAGCAGTACTTC.

The rearrangement joins TRBV5-4 to TRBJ1-2, with 7 positions matching TRBD1. J lost 7 bases, V lost 4 bases, and 13 bases had no gene match. Germline lookup yields CDR1 SGHNT and CDR2 YYREEE (reference sequence). The CDR3 totals 15 residues. The CDR3 reads CASSRQIGTVGGYTF. CDR3 coding DNA: TGTGCCAGCAGCCGCCAGATAGGGACAGTCGGTGGCTACACCTTC. Full variable domain (rest looked up from reference TRBV5-4 and TRBJ1-2): ETGVTQSPTHLIKTRGQQVTLRCSSQSGHNTVSWYQQALGQGPQFIFQYYREEENGRGNFPPRFSGLQFPNYSSELNVNALELDDSALYLCASSRQIGTVGGYTFGSGTRLTVV.

The V call is TRBV9, the J call TRBJ1-3; D not certain. CDR1 and CDR2 (germline): SGDLS, YYNGEE. V lost 2 bases, J lost 3 bases, and 15 bases lay in between. This CDR3 has 16 residues. The CDR3 reads CASSVKGGSGGNTIYF. Here the CDR3 DNA reads TGTGCCAGCAGCGTGAAGGGAGGGTCTGGTGGAAACACCATATATTTT.

DNA for the CDR3: TGTGCCAGCTCACCAGCGTCGGGTGAAGCTTTCTTT. Amino acids: CASSPASGEAFF. The chain is built from TRBV18 and TRBJ1-1; no firm D call. Trimming took off 2 bases at V and 7 bases at J, with 8 bases between the two ends. Germline V gives CDR1 KGHSH, CDR2 LQKENI. This CDR3 is 12 amino acids long.

The chain joins TRBV7-2 to TRBJ2-2; TRBD1 agrees at 7 bases. Germline CDR1 is SGHTA and CDR2 is FQGNSA. The CDR3 loop spans 15 amino acids. V gave up 10 bases and J gave up 0 bases; unmatched junction bases: 8. This CDR3 reads CATAKGGANTGELFF. DNA for the CDR3: TGTGCCACCGCTAAAGGGGGCGCGAACACCGGGGAGCTGTTTTTT.

The rearrangement joins TRBV7-9 to TRBJ1-6; the D gene is possibly TRBD1 (6 bases). Germline V lookup: CDR1 SEHNR, CDR2 FQNEAQ (reference sequence). CDR3 length: 14 residues. Trimming took 4 bases from V and 10 from J, leaving 14 bases between them. The CDR3 DNA is TGTGCCAGCAGCTCCACAGGGTTGGGGTCACCCCTCCACTTT. This codes for CASSSTGLGSPLHF. The whole variable domain, remainder taken from reference TRBV7-9 and TRBJ1-6, is DTGVSQNPRHKITKRGQNVTFRCDPISEHNRLYWYRQTLGQGPEFLTYFQNEAQLEKSRLLSDRFSAERPKGSFSTLEIQRTEQGDSAMYLCASSSTGLGSPLHFGNGTRLTVT.

The V and J genes are TRBV24-1 and TRBJ2-2, with D possibly being TRBD1 (6 bases). There are 15 residues in the CDR3. V lost 10 bases, J lost 1 base, and 15 bases lay in between. Germline CDR1 and CDR2: KGHDR and SFDVKD. Here the CDR3 reads CATQGVRGNTGELFF. CDR3 in DNA: TGTGCCACGCAGGGCGTCAGGGGGAACACCGGGGAGCTGTTTTTT.

This clone was observed once. The V and J genes are TRBV5-4 and TRBJ2-2; TRBD1 matches 7 bases. Germline loops: CDR1 SGHNT, CDR2 YYREEE (reference sequence). Losses at the gene ends were 7 bases for V and 3 bases for J; bases not matched to a gene: 6. The CDR3 is 14 residues long. CDR3 nucleotides: TGTGCCAGCGGGGGACAGTCAGACACCGGGGAGCTGTTTTTT. It is translated as CASGGQSDTGELFF.

As to this clone: Other DNA sequences in the sample encode the same CDR3. The chain combines TRBV7-2 with TRBJ2-5; 8 nucleotides align to TRBD2. This CDR3 is 15 amino acids long. Germline CDR1 is SGHTA and CDR2 is FQGNSA. V was pared by 1 base and J by 2 bases, with 3 bases of the junction left unmatched. The CDR3 DNA is TGTGCCAGCAGCTTAGTAGCGGGGATTCAAGAGACCCAGTACTTC. Translating gives CASSLVAGIQETQYF.

The rearrangement links TRBV7-9 to TRBJ2-1, with TRBD2 matching over 7 bases. Germline CDR1 and CDR2: SEHNR and FQNEAQ (reference sequence). Trimming took 4 bases from V and 15 from J; bases not matched to a gene: 12. The CDR3 contains 13 residues. Written as DNA, the CDR3 is TGTGCCAGCAGCTCGAGCGGGGCCCCAAGGCGGTTCTTC. Protein sequence: CASSSSGAPRRFF. The full variable domain, in which reference TRBV7-9 and TRBJ2-1 provide the parts outside the CDR3, is DTGVSQNPRHKITKRGQNVTFRCDPISEHNRLYWYRQTLGQGPEFLTYFQNEAQLEKSRLLSDRFSAERPKGSFSTLEIQRTEQGDSAMYLCASSSSGAPRRFFGPGTRLTVL.

This chain uses TRBV6-1 with TRBJ2-1; 9 nucleotides match TRBD2. After removal of 3 bases from V and 7 bases from J, the junction contained 13 bases not matched to a gene. CDR3 length equals 17 residues. Per germline, CDR1 MNHNS and CDR2 SASEGT. The CDR3 DNA reads TGTGCCAGCAGTGATGAGCCGGGACTAGCTCCCTGGAATGAGCAGTTCTTC. This gives the protein CASSDEPGLAPWNEQFF.

This chain connects TRBV6-1 to TRBJ2-2; TRBD2 matches 7 bases. Germline loops: CDR1 MNHNS, CDR2 SASEGT. With V trimmed by 3 bases and J by 6 bases, 4 bases remained unmatched. This CDR3 has 14 residues. The CDR3 here is CASSDRGGAGELFF. In DNA form, the CDR3 reads TGTGCCAGCAGTGACCGCGGGGGAGCCGGGGAGCTGTTTTTT.

The rearrangement uses TRBV28 and TRBJ1-2, with TRBD1 matching 7 bases. V was clipped by 6 bases and J by 8 bases; unmatched bases: 6. The CDR3 loop spans 12 amino acids. Germline CDR1 reads MDHEN; CDR2 reads SYDVKM. The CDR3 nucleotides read TGTGCCAGCAGCCAGACAGGGTGGGGCTACACCTTC. As protein: CASSQTGWGYTF.

The chain combines TRBV6-2 or TRBV6-3 with TRBJ2-1, with TRBD2 matching 11 bases. The V gene's germline CDR1 is MNHEY and CDR2 SVGEGT. CDR3 length: 16 residues. V lost 6 bases and J lost 2; bases outside the gene matches: 6. Here the CDR3 DNA reads TGTGCCAGCAGCCTAATTAGCGGGAGGGCCTACAATGAGCAGTTCTTC. Translating gives CASSLISGRAYNEQFF.

V usage is TRBV5-4 and J usage is TRBJ2-1; D may be TRBD1 (6 bases). The CDR3 has 16 residues. The V and J ends lost 4 bases and 0 bases respectively, with 14 bases between them. Germline V gives CDR1 SGHNT, CDR2 YYREEE (reference sequence). CDR3 in DNA: TGTGCCAGCAGCAAATACCGGACAGTCTCCTACAATGAGCAGTTCTTC. It codes for CASSKYRTVSYNEQFF.

This sequence joins TRBV7-7 and TRBJ2-1; no definite D call. The CDR3 runs to 15 residues. Germline CDR1 reads SSHAT; CDR2 reads FNYEAQ (reference sequence). Trimming removed 5 bases from V and 4 bases from J, with 15 bases in between. For the CDR3, the DNA is TGTGCCAGCAGCCCCCTAGAGGAGAGATACAATGAGCAGTTCTTC. It codes for CASSPLEERYNEQFF.